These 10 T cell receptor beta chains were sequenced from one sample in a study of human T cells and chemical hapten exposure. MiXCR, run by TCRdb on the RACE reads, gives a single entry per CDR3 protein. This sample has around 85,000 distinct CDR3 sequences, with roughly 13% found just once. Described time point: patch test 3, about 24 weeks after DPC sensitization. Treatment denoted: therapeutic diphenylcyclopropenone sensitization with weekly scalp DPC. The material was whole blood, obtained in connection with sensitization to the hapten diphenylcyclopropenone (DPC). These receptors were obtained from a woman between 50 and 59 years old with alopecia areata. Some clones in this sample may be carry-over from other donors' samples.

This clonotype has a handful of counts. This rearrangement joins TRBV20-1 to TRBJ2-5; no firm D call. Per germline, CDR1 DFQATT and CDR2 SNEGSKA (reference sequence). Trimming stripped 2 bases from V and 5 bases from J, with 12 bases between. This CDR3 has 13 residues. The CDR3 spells CSARPQSWETQYF. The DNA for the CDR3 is TGCAGTGCTAGACCTCAGTCCTGGGAGACCCAGTACTTC.

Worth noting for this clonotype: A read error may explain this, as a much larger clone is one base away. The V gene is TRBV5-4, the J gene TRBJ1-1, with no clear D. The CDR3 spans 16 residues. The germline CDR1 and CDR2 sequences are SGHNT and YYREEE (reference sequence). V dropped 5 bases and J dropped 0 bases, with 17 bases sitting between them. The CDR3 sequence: CASSQSQRAMNTEAFF. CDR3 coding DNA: TGTGCCAGCAGTCAGAGTCAGAGGGCAATGAACACTGAAGCTTTCTTT.

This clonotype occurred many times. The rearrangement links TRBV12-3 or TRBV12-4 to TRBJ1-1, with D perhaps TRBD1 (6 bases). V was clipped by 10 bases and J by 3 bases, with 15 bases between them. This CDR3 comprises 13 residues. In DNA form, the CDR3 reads TGTGCCATCCAACAGGGCCGGGACACTGAAGCTTTCTTT. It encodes CAIQQGRDTEAFF.

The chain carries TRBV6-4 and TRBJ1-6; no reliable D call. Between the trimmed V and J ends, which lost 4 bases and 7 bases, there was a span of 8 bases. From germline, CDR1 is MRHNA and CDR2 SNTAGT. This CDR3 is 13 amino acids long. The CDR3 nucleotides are TGTGCCAGCAGTGGGACGGGAAATTCACCCCTCCACTTT. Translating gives CASSGTGNSPLHF.

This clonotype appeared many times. The chain's CDR3 is CASSPLNGETEAFF. In DNA form, the CDR3 reads TGTGCCAGCTCACCACTTAACGGGGAGACTGAAGCTTTCTTT. V gene TRBV18 combines with J gene TRBJ1-1; D not resolved. The CDR3 length is 14 residues. V was trimmed by 1 base and J by 5 bases, leaving 11 bases between them. Germline V CDR1 and CDR2: KGHSH, LQKENI.

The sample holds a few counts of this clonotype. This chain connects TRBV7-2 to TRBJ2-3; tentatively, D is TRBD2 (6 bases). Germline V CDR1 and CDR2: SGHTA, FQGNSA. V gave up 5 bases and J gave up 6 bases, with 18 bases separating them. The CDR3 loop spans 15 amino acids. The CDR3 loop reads CASSRLVGEFDTQYF. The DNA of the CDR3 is TGTGCCAGCAGCCGACTAGTAGGGGAGTTCGATACGCAGTATTTT.

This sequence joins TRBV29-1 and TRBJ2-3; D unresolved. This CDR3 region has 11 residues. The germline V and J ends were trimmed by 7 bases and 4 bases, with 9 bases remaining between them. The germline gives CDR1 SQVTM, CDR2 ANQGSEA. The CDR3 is CSGELSDTQYF. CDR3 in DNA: TGCAGCGGGGAACTGTCAGATACGCAGTATTTT.

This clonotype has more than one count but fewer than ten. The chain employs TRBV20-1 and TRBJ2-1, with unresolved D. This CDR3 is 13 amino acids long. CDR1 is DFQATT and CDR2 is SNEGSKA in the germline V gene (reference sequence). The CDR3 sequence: CSSFPGEHNEQFF. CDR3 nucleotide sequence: TGCAGCTCCTTTCCGGGCGAACACAATGAGCAGTTCTTC.

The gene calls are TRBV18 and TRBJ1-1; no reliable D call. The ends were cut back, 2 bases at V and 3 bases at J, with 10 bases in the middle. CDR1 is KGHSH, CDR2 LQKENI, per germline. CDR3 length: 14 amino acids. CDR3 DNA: TGTGCCAGCTCACCAACGCAGGTGGACACTGAAGCTTTCTTT. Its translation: CASSPTQVDTEAFF.

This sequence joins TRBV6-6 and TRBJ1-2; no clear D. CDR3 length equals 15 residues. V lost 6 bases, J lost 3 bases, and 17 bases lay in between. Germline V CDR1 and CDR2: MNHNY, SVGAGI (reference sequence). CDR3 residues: CASSPGRIAYYGYTF. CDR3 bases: TGTGCCAGCAGCCCCGGACGGATAGCATACTATGGCTACACCTTC.